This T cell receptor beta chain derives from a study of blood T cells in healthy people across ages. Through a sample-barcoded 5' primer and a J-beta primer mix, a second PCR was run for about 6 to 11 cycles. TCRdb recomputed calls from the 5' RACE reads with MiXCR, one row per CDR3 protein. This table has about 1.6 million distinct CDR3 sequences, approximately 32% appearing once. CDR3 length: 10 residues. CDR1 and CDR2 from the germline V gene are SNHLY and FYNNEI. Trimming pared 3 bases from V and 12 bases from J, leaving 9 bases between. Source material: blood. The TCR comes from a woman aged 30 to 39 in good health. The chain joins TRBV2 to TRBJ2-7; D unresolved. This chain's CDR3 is CASSEGRLYF. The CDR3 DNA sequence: TGTGCCAGCAGTGAGGGCCGGTTGTACTTC.